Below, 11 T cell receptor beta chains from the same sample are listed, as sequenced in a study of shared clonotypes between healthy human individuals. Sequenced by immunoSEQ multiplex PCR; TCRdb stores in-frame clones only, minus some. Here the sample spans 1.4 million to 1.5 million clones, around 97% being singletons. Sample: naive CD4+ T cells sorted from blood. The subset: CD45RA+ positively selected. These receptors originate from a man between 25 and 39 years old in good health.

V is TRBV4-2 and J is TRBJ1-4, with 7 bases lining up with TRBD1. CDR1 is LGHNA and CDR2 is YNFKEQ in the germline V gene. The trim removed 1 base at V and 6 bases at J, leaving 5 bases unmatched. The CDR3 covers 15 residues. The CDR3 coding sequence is TGTGCCAGCAGCCAAGGACAGGGCTCGGATGAAAAACTGTTTTTT. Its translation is CASSQGQGSDEKLFF.

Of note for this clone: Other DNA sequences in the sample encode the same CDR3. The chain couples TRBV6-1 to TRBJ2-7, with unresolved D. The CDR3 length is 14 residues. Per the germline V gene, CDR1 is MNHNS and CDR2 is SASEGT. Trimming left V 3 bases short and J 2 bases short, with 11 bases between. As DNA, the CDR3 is TGTGCCAGCAGTGAGTCTGGCAGGACCTACGAGCAGTACTTC. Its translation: CASSESGRTYEQYF.

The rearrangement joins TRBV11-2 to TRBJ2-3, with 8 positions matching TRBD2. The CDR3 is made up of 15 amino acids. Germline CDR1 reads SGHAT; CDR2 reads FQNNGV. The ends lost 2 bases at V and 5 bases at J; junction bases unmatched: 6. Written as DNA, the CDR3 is TGTGCCAGCAGCTTATCGACTAGCGCCGGAGATACGCAGTATTTT. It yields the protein CASSLSTSAGDTQYF.

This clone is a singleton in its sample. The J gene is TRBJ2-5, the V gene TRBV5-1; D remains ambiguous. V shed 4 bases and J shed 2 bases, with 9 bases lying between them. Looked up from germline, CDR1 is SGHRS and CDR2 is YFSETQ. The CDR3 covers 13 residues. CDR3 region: CASSNGGQETQYF. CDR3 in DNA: TGCGCCAGCAGCAATGGTGGGCAAGAGACCCAGTACTTC.

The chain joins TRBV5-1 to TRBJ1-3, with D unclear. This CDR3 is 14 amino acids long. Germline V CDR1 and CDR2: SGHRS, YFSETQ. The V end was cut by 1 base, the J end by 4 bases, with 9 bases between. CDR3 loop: CASSLTQGGNTIYF. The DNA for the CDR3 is TGCGCCAGCAGCTTGACCCAAGGAGGAAACACCATATATTTT.

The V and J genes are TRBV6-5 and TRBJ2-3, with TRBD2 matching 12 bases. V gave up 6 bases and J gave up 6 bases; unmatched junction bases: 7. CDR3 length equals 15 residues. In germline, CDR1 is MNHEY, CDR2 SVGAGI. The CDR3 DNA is TGTGCCAGCAGCGAGCTAGCGGGAGGGGTGGATACGCAGTATTTT. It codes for CASSELAGGVDTQYF.

CDR3 nucleotide sequence: TGTGCCAGCAGCTACAGGGGAGGGAATACGCAGTATTTT. It translates to CASSYRGGNTQYF. This chain joins TRBV7-9 and TRBJ2-3; D is tentatively TRBD1 or TRBD2 (7 bases each). V was trimmed by 4 bases and J by 7 bases, leaving 12 bases between them. The V gene's germline CDR1 is SEHNR and CDR2 FQNEAQ (reference sequence). This CDR3 has 13 amino acids.

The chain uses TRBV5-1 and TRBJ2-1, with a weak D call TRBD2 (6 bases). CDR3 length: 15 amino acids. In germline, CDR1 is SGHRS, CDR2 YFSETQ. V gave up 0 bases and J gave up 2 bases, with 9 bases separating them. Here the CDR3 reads CASSLGPGAYNEQFF. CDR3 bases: TGCGCCAGCAGCTTGGGGCCGGGGGCCTACAATGAGCAGTTCTTC.

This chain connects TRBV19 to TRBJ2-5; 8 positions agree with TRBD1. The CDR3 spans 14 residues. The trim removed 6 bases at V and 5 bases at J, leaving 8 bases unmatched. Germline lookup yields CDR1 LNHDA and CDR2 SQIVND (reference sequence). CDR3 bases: TGTGCCAGTAGGCGAACAGGGGGTGATGAGACCCAGTACTTC. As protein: CASRRTGGDETQYF.

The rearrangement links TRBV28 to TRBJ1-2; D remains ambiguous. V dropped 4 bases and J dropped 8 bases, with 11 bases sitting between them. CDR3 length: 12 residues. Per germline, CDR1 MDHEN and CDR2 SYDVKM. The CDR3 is CASSYATPGYTF. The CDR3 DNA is TGTGCCAGCAGTTATGCCACCCCCGGCTACACCTTC.

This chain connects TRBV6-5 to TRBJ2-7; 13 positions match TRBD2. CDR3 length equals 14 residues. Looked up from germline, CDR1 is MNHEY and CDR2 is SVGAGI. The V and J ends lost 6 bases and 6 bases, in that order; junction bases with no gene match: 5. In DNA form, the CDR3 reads TGTGCCAGCAGGACCGGGACTAGCGGGGTCGAGCAGTACTTC. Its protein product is CASRTGTSGVEQYF.